These 3 T cell receptor beta chains were sequenced from one sample in a study of cytomegalovirus exposure and HLA in healthy donors. In the PCR, 60 Vbeta and 13 Jbeta primers were used. The assay was immunoSEQ multiplex PCR, and TCRdb's table has in-frame clones only and misses some. The sample consists of 65,000 or so clones, 62% of them appearing once. What was sequenced was PBMCs. The receptors stem from a man younger than 40 in good health and CMV-seronegative.

The table lists this clone with a few counts. V usage is TRBV7-9 and J usage is TRBJ2-7; the match to TRBD1 covers 8 bases. V lost 5 bases, J lost 4 bases, and 10 bases stayed unmatched. Germline loops: CDR1 SEHNR, CDR2 FQNEAQ (reference sequence). This CDR3 contains 15 residues. The CDR3 sequence: CASSPWAGGGYEQYF. CDR3 DNA sequence: TGTGCCAGCAGCCCCTGGGCAGGGGGCGGATACGAGCAGTACTTC. Full variable domain (outside the CDR3, taken from reference TRBV7-9 and TRBJ2-7): DTGVSQNPRHKITKRGQNVTFRCDPISEHNRLYWYRQTLGQGPEFLTYFQNEAQLEKSRLLSDRFSAERPKGSFSTLEIQRTEQGDSAMYLCASSPWAGGGYEQYFGPGTRLTVT.

The chain is built from TRBV13 and TRBJ2-6; D gene uncertain. Between the trimmed V and J ends, which lost 5 bases and 0 bases, there was a span of 8 bases. The CDR3 loop spans 15 amino acids. Germline V gene lookup returns CDR1 PRHDT and CDR2 FYEKMQ (reference sequence). CDR3 loop: CASSPVSSGANVLTF. The CDR3 nucleotides read TGTGCCAGCAGCCCTGTTTCCTCTGGGGCCAACGTCCTGACTTTC.

The chain has TRBV9 and TRBJ1-2; D not certain. Trimming left V 4 bases short and J 4 bases short, with 20 bases between. Per the germline V gene, CDR1 is SGDLS and CDR2 is YYNGEE. The CDR3 totals 16 residues. CDR3 region: CASSSEELRWLYGYTF. For the CDR3, the DNA is TGTGCCAGCAGCTCAGAGGAGCTTAGATGGCTCTATGGCTACACCTTC.